This TCR beta chain was profiled in a study of OX40 agonist ivuxolimab in advanced cancers. Study summary: Head and neck, renal cell, melanoma or hepatocellular carcinoma were the cancers that dose-escalation patients had. Findings of the study overall: The work left the antigen specificity of expanded peripheral T cells undetermined. Partly responding patients at 0.1-3.0 mg/kg showed some of the smallest clonal expansion.

Repertoires were generated with immunoSEQ multiplex PCR, while TCRdb's copy carries only in-frame clones and drops some. The repertoire has about 16,000 clones, roughly 84% of them found once; the top ten carry 0.69%. Details on this clone: Its specificity is not known.

The length of the CDR3 is 15 residues. V shed 0 bases and J shed 5 bases, with 11 bases lying between them. Per germline, CDR1 SGHVS and CDR2 FNYEAQ. This chain links TRBV7-6 with TRBJ2-1, with D perhaps TRBD1 (5 bases). The clonotype was recovered from an adult with an advanced solid tumor such as melanoma, head and neck, liver or kidney cancer. The sample consisted of CD4+ or CD8+ T cells sorted from blood, taken in a trial of the OX40 agonist ivuxolimab. The CDR3 protein is CASSLAGAPDNEQFF. CDR3 in DNA: TGTGCCAGCAGCTTAGCAGGGGCTCCCGACAATGAGCAGTTCTTC.